Below, 14 T cell receptor beta chains from the same sample are listed, as sequenced in a study of OX40 agonist ivuxolimab in advanced cancers. Only in-frame clones appear in the TCRdb table, and some are missing; sequencing was by immunoSEQ multiplex PCR. The sample shows 60,000 to 75,000 clones, 91% of them seen only once. The sequencing here drew on CD4+ or CD8+ T cells sorted from blood, taken in a trial of the OX40 agonist ivuxolimab. The receptor set was obtained from an adult with an advanced solid tumor such as melanoma, head and neck, liver or kidney cancer.

The V call is TRBV4-1, the J call TRBJ2-7; D could derive from TRBD1 or TRBD2 (6 bases each). V lost 3 bases, J lost 7 bases, and 10 bases lay in between. Per germline, CDR1 MGHRA and CDR2 YSYEKL. CDR3 length: 12 amino acids. The CDR3 spells CASSQEGGEQYV. The CDR3 DNA reads as TGCGCCAGCAGCCAGGAGGGGGGAGAGCAGTACGTC.

The chain links TRBV28 to TRBJ1-1; tentative D call: TRBD1 (5 bases). The ends were cut back, 3 bases at V and 5 bases at J, with 13 bases in the middle. The CDR3 contains 14 residues. Germline assignment: CDR1 MDHEN and CDR2 SYDVKM. CDR3 loop: CASSFQGGGTEAFF. CDR3 sequence (DNA): TGTGCCAGCAGTTTTCAGGGAGGTGGGACTGAAGCTTTCTTT.

The chain joins TRBV9 to TRBJ2-7; unclear D gene. Germline CDR1 reads SGDLS; CDR2 reads YYNGEE. Trimming shortened V by 1 base and J by 2 bases, and 16 bases separated the two germline ends. The CDR3 totals 16 residues. CDR3: CASSVQSIQTTYEQYV. For the CDR3, the DNA is TGTGCCAGCAGCGTACAAAGCATACAGACCACCTACGAGCAGTACGTC.

This sequence joins TRBV19 and TRBJ1-4, with 8 bases lining up with TRBD1. Trimming took 3 bases from V and 0 from J; bases not matched to a gene: 0. The CDR3 has 15 amino acids. Germline lookup yields CDR1 LNHDA and CDR2 SQIVND (reference sequence). The CDR3 protein is CASSMDRATNEKLFF. CDR3 in DNA: TGTGCCAGTAGTATGGACAGGGCAACTAATGAAAAACTGTTTTTT.

The chain combines TRBV4-1 with TRBJ2-7; 9 bases match TRBD2. Germline V gene data show CDR1 as MGHRA and CDR2 as YSYEKL. The length of the CDR3 is 15 residues. The J segment lost 2 bases and the V segment lost 3 bases, leaving 5 bases of the junction unmatched. CDR3 in amino acids: CASSHIAGEAYEQYF. DNA of the CDR3: TGCGCCAGCAGCCACATAGCGGGAGAAGCCTACGAGCAGTACTTC.

The rearrangement joins TRBV19 to TRBJ2-1, with no clear D. Germline V gene lookup returns CDR1 LNHDA and CDR2 SQIVND (reference sequence). The germline V and J ends were trimmed by 10 bases and 4 bases, with 17 bases remaining between them. CDR3 size: 14 residues. CDR3 sequence reads: CATTRSSQYNEQFF. The CDR3 coding sequence is TGTGCCACCACGAGGTCATCCCAATACAATGAGCAGTTCTTC.

This chain connects TRBV9 to TRBJ1-4, with a weak D call TRBD1 (5 bases). The V gene's germline CDR1 is SGDLS and CDR2 YYNGEE. The V end was cut by 0 bases, the J end by 5 bases, with 8 bases between. The CDR3 loop spans 14 amino acids. The CDR3 sequence: CASSVGGGNEKLFF. In nucleotides, the CDR3 is TGTGCCAGCAGCGTAGGTGGGGGAAATGAAAAACTGTTTTTT.

This clone was seen a few times. V usage is TRBV27 and J usage is TRBJ2-7; 10 positions agree with TRBD1. Germline CDR1 is MNHEY and CDR2 is SMNVEV (reference sequence). V gave up 5 bases and J gave up 0 bases; unmatched junction bases: 13. The CDR3 extends over 18 amino acids. CDR3 bases: TGTGCCAGCAGTCCCATCGATTCCGACAGGGGGCCCTCCTACGAGCAGTACTTC. Translating gives CASSPIDSDRGPSYEQYF.

The rearrangement links TRBV4-3 to TRBJ2-7, with a possible D match to TRBD2 (6 bases). Trimming removed 0 bases at V and 1 base at J, with 13 bases between. This CDR3 is built from 16 residues. Germline V gene data show CDR1 as LGHNA and CDR2 as YSLEER. CDR3 sequence reads: CASSQDGGVGSYEQYF. CDR3 DNA: TGCGCCAGCAGCCAAGATGGAGGGGTGGGGTCCTACGAGCAGTACTTC.

The rearrangement joins TRBV9 to TRBJ2-2, with a weak D call TRBD1 (6 bases). CDR1 is SGDLS, CDR2 YYNGEE, per germline. The CDR3 has 15 residues. The V and J ends lost 0 bases and 7 bases respectively, with 13 bases between them. The DNA of the CDR3 is TGTGCCAGCAGCGTAGGCCAGGGGCTCATCGGGGAGCTGTTTTTT. Protein: CASSVGQGLIGELFF.

J is TRBJ1-3 and V is TRBV28; D may be TRBD1 (6 bases). V was clipped by 3 bases and J by 4 bases, with 13 bases between them. The CDR3 runs 15 residues. The germline V gene encodes CDR1 MDHEN and CDR2 SYDVKM. CDR3 region: CASSFPPGAGNTIYF. The CDR3 DNA reads as TGTGCCAGCAGTTTCCCCCCAGGGGCGGGAAACACCATATATTTT.

This clone came up once. This chain uses TRBV19 with TRBJ1-3, with a tentative D call TRBD1 (6 bases). The CDR3 runs to 15 residues. Between the trimmed V and J ends, which lost 5 bases and 0 bases, there was a span of 11 bases. Germline V gene sequence: CDR1 LNHDA, CDR2 SQIVND (reference sequence). The DNA for the CDR3 is TGTGCCAGTAGTCTACGGGACAACTCTGGAAACACCATATATTTT. Encoded protein: CASSLRDNSGNTIYF.

CDR3 DNA sequence: TGTGCCAGCAGTTTAGGACGGAACACTGAAGCTTTCTTT. It codes for CASSLGRNTEAFF. The chain employs TRBV27 and TRBJ1-1; no definite D call. This CDR3 is 13 amino acids long. Per germline, CDR1 MNHEY and CDR2 SMNVEV (reference sequence). V was cut by 2 bases and J by 1 base, with 5 bases left in between.

The chain has TRBV29-1 and TRBJ2-7, with 9 bases lining up with TRBD2. The CDR3 totals 14 residues. Germline V gene sequence: CDR1 SQVTM, CDR2 ANQGSEA. After removal of 6 bases from V and 6 bases from J, the junction contained 12 bases not matched to a gene. The CDR3 loop reads CSVSPQIAGAEQYF. Here the CDR3 DNA reads TGCAGCGTGTCCCCCCAGATAGCGGGAGCCGAGCAGTACTTC.